This T cell receptor (beta chain) was found in a study of patients and donors after allogeneic stem cell transplantation (TCRdb year 2020). The germline V gene (reference sequence) gives CDR1 as SGHKS and CDR2 as YYEKEE. Ends trimmed: V by 2 bases, J by 3 bases; bases unmatched to a gene: 5. From its cysteine to its phenylalanine, the CDR3 spans 15 amino acids. Solely the CDR3 DNA is kept, with 45 bases framed from the first base. Library generation was performed with RT-PCR. The instrument was a NextSeq 550. TCRdb reprocessed the public reads (quality trimming at Q25 with fastp, clone calling with MiXCR) and kept in-frame beta chains. A single entry per CDR3 protein holds the most common genes and DNA from its merged rows. In all, the sample holds 150,000 to 200,000 distinct CDR3 sequences, and approximately 24% of those were seen once. Roughly a quarter of the sample comes from the top ten. About this clonotype: What antigen it recognizes has not been identified. No much larger clonotype is one base removed from it; base qualities were not supplied.

This receptor was obtained from a human donor who was either an allogeneic HSCT recipient or a stem cell or donor lymphocyte infusion donor (not recorded which). It is not recorded whose cells these are; they may come from a transplant donor. The chain is assembled from TRBV5-5 and TRBJ2-4, with TRBD1 matching 7 junction bases. Sequencing was performed on blood, either unsorted or a sorted T cell fraction (not recorded which). The sequenced DNA: TGTGCCAGCAGCTTTATCTGGGACAGCAAAAACATTCAGTACTTC. It translates to CASSFIWDSKNIQYF.